The 5 T cell receptor beta chains below were found in one sample sequenced in a study of tissue T cells after allogeneic stem cell transplantation. Time point reported: mouse harvest day 14 after allogeneic transplant. The graft held 10^6 splenic CD5+ T cells and 10^7 T-cell-depleted bone marrow cells. Some clones are missing from TCRdb's copy, which holds only in-frame ones; the method was immunoSEQ multiplex PCR. The top ten hold 15% to 20% of the sample, which has about 4,600 clones, almost 50% seen once. The sample comprised lymph node tissue. The origin of the receptors is a female BALB/c mouse given C57BL/6 T cells with graft-versus-host disease after an allogeneic hematopoietic cell transplant.

Regarding this clone: Here the gene names and germline are mouse. The read finishes 1 residue shy of the CDR3 end, and the germline J gene is used to complete it. The rearrangement joins TRBV16 to TRBJ2-7; 8 bases agree with TRBD2. The CDR3 runs to 15 residues. The germline V gene encodes CDR1 SGHSA and CDR2 FRNQAP. V lost 0 bases and J lost 7; bases outside the gene matches: 8. This CDR3 is CASSLDGGGRDEQYF. The DNA read from the CDR3 is TGTGCAAGCAGCTTAGATGGGGGGGGGCGCGACGAACAGTAC. Supplemented by reference TRBV16 and TRBJ2-7, the full variable domain reads NAGVIQTPRHKVTGKGQEATLWCEPISGHSAVFWYRQTIVQGLEFLTYFRNQAPIDDSGMPKERFSAQMPNQSHSTLKIQSTQPQDSAVYLCASSLDGGGRDEQYFGPGTRLTVL.

This clone is categorized as large (0.1 to 1%). Genes and germline come from the mouse. The read ends 1 residue shy of where the CDR3 ends; the end is completed using the germline J gene. The rearrangement uses TRBV26 and TRBJ2-3; D is unresolved. V dropped 4 bases and J dropped 6 bases, with 11 bases sitting between them. CDR3 length: 13 residues. Germline assignment: CDR1 KGHPV and CDR2 FQNQEV (reference sequence). CDR3 DNA, as far as it was read: TGTGCCAGCAGTCCGGACGGAGGGGAAACGCTGTAT. It translates to CASSPDGGETLY. The complete CDR3 reads CASSPDGGETLYF.

Comment on this clone: The gene names here belong to mouse. The read gets to within 1 residue of the CDR3 end, and the germline J gene fills in the rest. This rearrangement joins TRBV15 to TRBJ1-1; possibly TRBD1 for D (5 bases). The CDR3 covers 12 residues. CDR1 is SGHND and CDR2 is FRSKSL in the germline V gene. The V end was cut by 5 bases, the J end by 5 bases, with 9 bases between. The CDR3 bases that were read are TGTGCCAGCAGTCCAGGGAGGACAGAAGTCTTC. Protein product: CASSPGRTEVF. The full CDR3 sequence reads CASSPGRTEVFF.

Of note for this clone: Gene labels here are mouse ones. The CDR3 bases that were read are TGTGCCAGCAGCGCCAGCTGGGGGGGCGCGAAAGACACCCAGTAC. Residues: CASSASWGGAKDTQY. The whole CDR3 protein is CASSASWGGAKDTQYF. The V gene is TRBV3, the J gene TRBJ2-5; 10 bases align to TRBD2. The observed sequence ends 1 residue before the CDR3 terminus, with the missing tail filled in from the germline J gene. Germline-derived CDR1 and CDR2 are SNHLY and FYNGKV (reference sequence). This CDR3 region has 16 residues. V lost 5 bases to trimming and J lost 4 bases; unmatched junction nucleotides: 9.

Concerning this clone: These gene names are mouse names. Read coverage stops 1 residue before the CDR3 terminus; the germline J gene supplies the remainder. The genes are TRBV13-2 and TRBJ2-1; 9 bases match TRBD2. The CDR3 consists of 14 residues. CDR1 and CDR2 from the germline V gene are NNHNN and SYGAGS (reference sequence). V gave up 0 bases and J gave up 7 bases; unmatched junction bases: 2. The CDR3 loop reads CASGDAGGEAEQFF. The covered CDR3 bases are TGTGCCAGCGGTGATGCTGGGGGGGAGGCTGAGCAGTTC.